A single sample is the source of the 19 T cell receptor beta chains below, sequenced in a study of blood T cell repertoires in COVID-19. The assay was immunoSEQ multiplex PCR, and TCRdb's table has in-frame clones only and misses some. The data hold 140,000 or so clones, with approximately 80% observed a single time. Sequenced material: PBMCs or T cells enriched from blood (not recorded which). These receptor sequences come from a woman in her thirties or forties who had recovered from COVID-19.

The V and J genes are TRBV4-1 and TRBJ2-1; TRBD2 matches at 8 bases. The V segment lost 3 bases and the J segment 8 bases; nucleotides outside the gene matches: 12. CDR3 length equals 16 residues. CDR1 MGHRA and CDR2 YSYEKL come from the germline V gene. CDR3: CASSHPSWSGSDEQFF. DNA of the CDR3: TGCGCCAGCAGCCATCCCTCGTGGAGCGGGAGCGATGAGCAGTTCTTC.

The chain recombines TRBV5-6 with TRBJ2-1, with 8 bases fitting TRBD2. CDR1 and CDR2 (germline): SGHDT, YYEEEE. This CDR3 region has 13 residues. After removal of 1 base from V and 9 bases from J, the junction contained 3 bases not matched to a gene. The DNA of the CDR3 is TGTGCCAGCAGCTTGTCTGCGGGAGGTGAGCAGTTCTTC. Translating it yields CASSLSAGGEQFF.

The chain couples TRBV19 to TRBJ2-5; 9 nucleotides align to TRBD1. V shed 0 bases, J shed 5 bases, and the junction held 4 bases outside the gene matches. The CDR3 totals 15 residues. Germline CDR1 and CDR2: LNHDA and SQIVND (reference sequence). The CDR3, as DNA: TGTGCCAGTAGTATAGAAAACAGGGGGCATGAGACCCAGTACTTC. Translating gives CASSIENRGHETQYF.

The chain has TRBV9 and TRBJ1-1; 7 bases agree with TRBD1. CDR1 and CDR2 from the germline V gene are SGDLS and YYNGEE. The J segment lost 7 bases and the V segment lost 4 bases, leaving 4 bases of the junction unmatched. This CDR3 is built from 12 residues. The DNA for the CDR3 is TGTGCCAGCAGCCCCGACAGGGTTGAAGCTTTCTTT. Its translation is CASSPDRVEAFF.

The J gene is TRBJ1-6, the V gene TRBV6-5, with D perhaps matching TRBD1 (6 bases). The V and J ends lost 0 bases and 7 bases respectively, with 13 bases between them. Germline CDR1 is MNHEY and CDR2 is SVGAGI. CDR3 length: 16 amino acids. CDR3 bases: TGTGCCAGCAGTTACTCACTGGGGGCGATCAATTCACCCCTCCACTTT. Translated: CASSYSLGAINSPLHF.

The chain links TRBV13 to TRBJ2-1, with 8 bases matching TRBD1. In germline, CDR1 is PRHDT, CDR2 FYEKMQ (reference sequence). After removal of 5 bases from V and 8 bases from J, the junction contained 8 bases not matched to a gene. The CDR3 runs to 14 residues. CDR3 coding DNA: TGTGCCAGCAGCCTAAGGACAGGGCCCCATGAGCAGTTCTTC. This codes for CASSLRTGPHEQFF.

V and J are TRBV4-2 and TRBJ1-3; 7 bases fit TRBD1. J gave up 0 bases and V 3 bases, and 5 bases lay outside the gene matches. CDR3 length: 16 amino acids. Germline assignment: CDR1 LGHNA and CDR2 YNFKEQ. CDR3 DNA sequence: TGTGCCAGCAGCCAGCAGGGACAGAACTCTGGAAACACCATATATTTT. This translates into CASSQQGQNSGNTIYF.

The rearrangement joins TRBV29-1 to TRBJ2-1; possibly TRBD2 for D (6 bases). Trimming cost V 4 bases and J 7 bases, with 20 bases left between them. CDR1 and CDR2 (germline): SQVTM, ANQGSEA. The CDR3 totals 15 residues. The CDR3 spells CSVGKWGTSINEQFF. As DNA, the CDR3 is TGCAGCGTTGGGAAGTGGGGGACTTCAATTAATGAGCAGTTCTTC.

This clone occurred a few times. V and J are TRBV9 and TRBJ1-1; the match to TRBD1 covers 12 bases. Germline loops: CDR1 SGDLS, CDR2 YYNGEE. CDR3 size: 15 residues. J was trimmed by 6 bases and V by 4 bases; bases with no gene match: 7. CDR3 sequence reads: CASSLPGQGAAEAFF. For the CDR3, the DNA is TGTGCCAGCAGCCTACCGGGACAGGGGGCCGCTGAAGCTTTCTTT.

This chain links TRBV5-1 with TRBJ1-1; a possible D gene is TRBD1 (6 bases). CDR3 length: 14 residues. V lost 0 bases to trimming and J lost 5 bases, with 11 bases between them. Germline loops: CDR1 SGHRS, CDR2 YFSETQ. In DNA form, the CDR3 reads TGCGCCAGCAGCTTGGCCTTCGGACAGACTGAAGCTTTCTTT. The encoded protein is CASSLAFGQTEAFF.

This chain connects TRBV19 to TRBJ1-2; 7 nucleotides line up with TRBD1. The CDR3 sequence is 15 residues long. Germline V gene lookup returns CDR1 LNHDA and CDR2 SQIVND (reference sequence). The ends lost 5 bases at V and 2 bases at J; junction bases unmatched: 8. CDR3 region: CASSVGQASNYGYTF. Written as DNA, the CDR3 is TGTGCCAGTAGTGTAGGACAGGCGTCAAACTATGGCTACACCTTC.

This clone was counted once. The rearrangement uses TRBV2 and TRBJ1-1; D call uncertain. The V gene lost 4 bases and the J gene lost 2 bases, with 8 bases spanning the gap. The CDR3 totals 13 residues. Germline CDR1 is SNHLY and CDR2 is FYNNEI. CDR3 loop: CASSGNGNTEAFF. CDR3 in DNA: TGTGCCAGCAGTGGTAACGGTAACACTGAAGCTTTCTTT.

This clone was counted only a few times. The gene calls are TRBV5-1 and TRBJ1-5; D not resolved. Germline CDR1 is SGHRS and CDR2 is YFSETQ. V was pared by 4 bases and J by 5 bases, with 13 bases between. The CDR3 totals 14 residues. Here the CDR3 DNA reads TGCGCCAGCAGCCCTAGTGGAGAGGATCAGCCCCAGCATTTT. This codes for CASSPSGEDQPQHF.

V usage is TRBV27 and J usage is TRBJ2-7; 9 bases line up with TRBD1. The CDR3 runs to 13 residues. The germline gives CDR1 MNHEY, CDR2 SMNVEV (reference sequence). J lost 5 bases, V lost 3 bases, and 2 bases had no gene match. In DNA form, the CDR3 reads TGTGCCAGCAGTTTGGGACAGGGTAACGAGCAGTACTTC. Translated: CASSLGQGNEQYF.

The chain couples TRBV5-3 to TRBJ2-7; 10 bases line up with TRBD2. TRBV5-3 has ORF status, its function being uncertain. Trimming removed 4 bases from V and 0 bases from J; junction bases left unmatched: 16. The CDR3 has 19 residues. The CDR3 is CARSEGTSAEKKSSYEQYF. The DNA for the CDR3 is TGTGCCAGAAGCGAGGGGACTAGCGCAGAGAAAAAGAGCTCCTACGAGCAGTACTTC.

The chain uses TRBV13 and TRBJ2-7; TRBD2 agrees at 12 bases. J lost 3 bases, V lost 6 bases, and 6 bases had no gene match. The CDR3 consists of 15 residues. CDR1 is PRHDT, CDR2 FYEKMQ, per germline (reference sequence). CDR3 in DNA: TGTGCCAGCAGTTCCATGACTAGCGGGAGCTACGAGCAGTACTTC. Residues: CASSSMTSGSYEQYF.

The V and J genes are TRBV9 and TRBJ1-1; tentative D call: TRBD1 (6 bases). With 4 bases removed from V and 3 bases from J, the gap between germline ends came to 10 bases. Germline loops: CDR1 SGDLS, CDR2 YYNGEE. The CDR3 has 13 amino acids. The CDR3 DNA sequence: TGTGCCAGCAGCCTGCAGGGGTACACTGAAGCTTTCTTT. Translation: CASSLQGYTEAFF.

The chain has TRBV6-5 and TRBJ1-1; unclear D gene. Germline lookup yields CDR1 MNHEY and CDR2 SVGAGI. The CDR3 is made up of 13 amino acids. Trimming pared 6 bases from V and 1 base from J, leaving 9 bases between. The CDR3 bases are TGTGCCAGCAGGTTCCTACGGAACACTGAAGCTTTCTTT. It specifies CASRFLRNTEAFF.

CDR3 sequence (DNA): TGTGCCAGCAGCGTAGGCGGTCCCTCTGGAAACACCATATATTTT. This sequence encodes CASSVGGPSGNTIYF. V is TRBV9 and J is TRBJ1-3; no clear D gene. The CDR3 runs 15 residues. Germline CDR1 and CDR2: SGDLS and YYNGEE. Trimming took off 0 bases at V and 0 bases at J, with 7 bases between the two ends.